The 23 T cell receptor beta chains listed next were all sequenced from one sample in a study of beta chain features in type 1 diabetes. The investigators reverse transcribed all of the isolated RNA, so they sequenced expressed TCRB transcripts. Measured with immunoSEQ multiplex PCR; TCRdb has only the in-frame clones, and not every one. This table holds 130,000 to 150,000 clones, about 7% found once. The sequencing sample was made of central memory CD4+ T cells from blood. The receptors were gathered from a woman aged 30 to 39 in good health.

This clone has a handful of counts. The rearrangement uses TRBV18 and TRBJ1-5; tentative D call: TRBD1 (6 bases). CDR3 length: 16 residues. Germline values: CDR1 KGHSH, CDR2 LQKENI. V lost 2 bases and J 5 bases, leaving 16 bases between the germline ends. The CDR3 nucleotides read TGTGCCAGCTCACCAGAGGTGAAGGGGGACCATCAGCCCCAGCATTTT. Protein product: CASSPEVKGDHQPQHF.

The chain links TRBV21-1 to TRBJ2-1; the table calls TRBD1, which could not be checked here. TRBV21-1 counts as a pseudogene. The CDR3 contains 12 residues. For the CDR3, the DNA is TGTGCCAGCAGTCCTAAACAGGCCGAGCAGTTCTTC. This gives the protein CASSPKQAEQFF.

The chain links TRBV29-1 to TRBJ2-7, with 9 bases aligning to TRBD1. The DNA end lines up better with TRBJ2-1; the J call may be wrong. The CDR3 consists of 16 residues. Germline CDR1 is SQVTM and CDR2 is ANQGSEA. CDR3 amino acids: CSVERGQGTTYNEQFF. The CDR3, as DNA: TGCAGCGTTGAAAGAGGACAGGGGACAACCTACAATGAGCAGTTCTTC.

This clone was picked up a small number of times. The CDR3 region is CASSLAVQGNQPQHF. The DNA for the CDR3 is TGTGCCAGCAGCTTAGCGGTCCAGGGCAATCAGCCCCAGCATTTT. This chain joins TRBV7-8 and TRBJ1-5; D is unclear. CDR3 length equals 15 residues. Trimming stripped 0 bases from V and 2 bases from J, with 8 bases between. Germline V gives CDR1 SGHVS, CDR2 FQNEAQ.

This clone occurred many times. CDR3 in amino acids: CASSLGDRGRAQYF. The DNA for the CDR3 is TGTGCCAGCAGCCTGGGGGACAGGGGGCGAGCCCAGTACTTC. This chain links TRBV5-4 with TRBJ2-5, with TRBD1 matching over 12 bases. Germline CDR1 is SGHNT and CDR2 is YYREEE (reference sequence). The CDR3 runs to 14 residues. The V and J ends lost 4 bases and 9 bases, in that order; junction bases with no gene match: 7.

This clone was seen a few times. CDR3 nucleotide sequence: TGTGCCAGCAGCAAAGTGCGGGGTGCTGGAAACACCATATATTTT. It encodes CASSKVRGAGNTIYF. This chain links TRBV21-1 with TRBJ1-3. TRBV21-1 is a recognized pseudogene. The length of the CDR3 is 15 residues.

The chain has TRBV28 and TRBJ1-2; D uncertain. CDR1 and CDR2 (germline): MDHEN, SYDVKM. The CDR3 length is 13 residues. The ends were cut back, 4 bases at V and 7 bases at J, with 13 bases in the middle. CDR3 sequence (DNA): TGTGCCAGCAGTTCCCAGGCGTTGCGTGGCTACACCTTC. Its protein is CASSSQALRGYTF.

This clone was seen repeatedly, ten times or more. The rearrangement links TRBV7-9 to TRBJ2-3, with D unresolved. The germline gives CDR1 SEHNR, CDR2 FQNEAQ (reference sequence). Trimming left V 5 bases short and J 0 bases short, with 9 bases between. The CDR3 covers 14 residues. The CDR3 is CASSPGASTDTQYF. DNA for the CDR3: TGTGCCAGCAGCCCCGGAGCTAGCACAGATACGCAGTATTTT.

This clone was seen at least ten times. This rearrangement joins TRBV28 to TRBJ2-1; 10 bases are a match to TRBD2. V shed 6 bases and J 12 bases; nucleotides not matched to a gene: 14. The CDR3 loop spans 15 amino acids. CDR1 MDHEN and CDR2 SYDVKM come from the germline V gene. Here the CDR3 reads CASRGGLAGEFRQFF. The CDR3 DNA sequence: TGTGCCAGCAGGGGGGGGCTAGCGGGAGAGTTTAGGCAGTTCTTC.

The sample holds a few counts of this clone. The chain links TRBV27 to TRBJ2-7; no reliable D call. The germline V and J ends were trimmed by 3 bases and 3 bases, with 9 bases remaining between them. This CDR3 is built from 13 residues. CDR1 and CDR2 (germline): MNHEY, SMNVEV (reference sequence). The CDR3 loop is CASSFSRVYEQYF. CDR3 sequence (DNA): TGTGCCAGCAGTTTCTCCCGCGTCTACGAGCAGTACTTC.

The chain uses TRBV7-8 and TRBJ2-7, with 7 bases aligning to TRBD2. The CDR3 spans 14 residues. V shed 5 bases, J shed 7 bases, and the junction held 11 bases outside the gene matches. CDR1 is SGHVS and CDR2 is FQNEAQ in the germline V gene. In DNA form, the CDR3 reads TGTGCCAGCAGCGAATCTCCGGGGGGTAATGAGCAGTACTTC. It yields the protein CASSESPGGNEQYF.

This clone came up a few times. V is TRBV19 and J is TRBJ1-5, with D tentatively TRBD1 (5 bases). Trimming removed 7 bases from V and 3 bases from J, with 16 bases in between. Germline CDR1 LNHDA, CDR2 SQIVND (reference sequence). The CDR3 runs 15 residues. The CDR3 loop reads CASTYSSGNNQPQHF. CDR3 DNA sequence: TGTGCCAGTACTTACTCATCAGGGAACAATCAGCCCCAGCATTTT. The whole variable domain, filled in from reference TRBV19 and TRBJ1-5, reads DGGITQSPKYLFRKEGQNVTLSCEQNLNHDAMYWYRQDPGQGLRLIYYSQIVNDFQKGDIAEGYSVSREKKESFPLTVTSAQKNPTAFYLCASTYSSGNNQPQHFGDGTRLSIL.

The chain couples TRBV5-6 to TRBJ1-2; the D gene is possibly TRBD1 (5 bases). Germline CDR1 reads SGHDT; CDR2 reads YYEEEE. The V end lost 7 bases, the J end lost 0 bases, and 16 bases lay between the germline ends. The CDR3 has 15 residues. The CDR3 DNA reads as TGTGCCAGCGGACAAAGGAGGGCCCCTAACTATGGCTACACCTTC. Amino acid sequence: CASGQRRAPNYGYTF.

The rearrangement joins TRBV7-8 to TRBJ2-1; 11 nucleotides match TRBD2. In germline, CDR1 is SGHVS, CDR2 FQNEAQ. The V and J ends lost 1 base and 0 bases, in that order; junction bases with no gene match: 11. The CDR3 has 20 residues. The CDR3 DNA reads TGTGCCAGCAGCTTAGTAGGTTCGGGGGGACTAGCGGCCTCCTACAATGAGCAGTTCTTC. Protein product: CASSLVGSGGLAASYNEQFF.

Many counts were recorded for this clone. The V gene is TRBV5-1, the J gene TRBJ2-1; 9 bases align to TRBD2. Germline values: CDR1 SGHRS, CDR2 YFSETQ. This CDR3 has 15 residues. The trim removed 5 bases at V and 9 bases at J, leaving 12 bases unmatched. This CDR3 reads CASSRDVGGRVEQFF. The CDR3 DNA follows: TGCGCCAGCAGTCGGGACGTTGGCGGGAGGGTTGAGCAGTTCTTC. Together with reference TRBV5-1 and TRBJ2-1, the CDR3 gives the full variable domain: KAGVTQTPRYLIKTRGQQVTLSCSPISGHRSVSWYQQTPGQGLQFLFEYFSETQRNKGNFPGRFSGRQFSNSRSEMNVSTLELGDSALYLCASSRDVGGRVEQFFGPGTRLTVL.

The chain combines TRBV7-9 with TRBJ2-5, with D perhaps TRBD1 (6 bases). Trimming removed 5 bases from V and 5 bases from J, with 12 bases in between. The CDR3 length is 13 residues. The germline CDR1 and CDR2 sequences are SEHNR and FQNEAQ (reference sequence). The CDR3: CASSTQGPETQYF. CDR3 bases: TGTGCCAGCAGCACCCAGGGGCCCGAGACCCAGTACTTC.

This clone has more than one count but fewer than ten. The chain joins TRBV7-2 to TRBJ2-1; 14 bases agree with TRBD2. The V segment lost 6 bases and the J segment 7 bases; nucleotides outside the gene matches: 11. The CDR3 is 17 residues long. Per the germline V gene, CDR1 is SGHTA and CDR2 is FQGNSA. Written as DNA, the CDR3 is TGTGCCAGCAGAATAATGCCCGGGACTAGCGGGAGTAATGAGCAGTTCTTC. Its protein product is CASRIMPGTSGSNEQFF.

The rearrangement uses TRBV28 and TRBJ2-3; the D gene is possibly TRBD2 (6 bases). V was pared by 6 bases and J by 6 bases, with 10 bases between. From germline, CDR1 is MDHEN and CDR2 SYDVKM. This CDR3 comprises 12 residues. CDR3 amino acids: CASSPGRDTQYF. DNA for the CDR3: TGTGCCAGCAGCCCGGGGAGGGATACGCAGTATTTT.

The V and J genes are TRBV4-1 and TRBJ2-1; TRBD2 is a possible D gene (7 bases). This CDR3 is built from 16 residues. Trimming removed 4 bases at V and 6 bases at J, with 19 bases between. Per germline, CDR1 MGHRA and CDR2 YSYEKL. CDR3 residues: CASSPLEEGGGNEQFF. Written as DNA, the CDR3 is TGCGCCAGCAGCCCCCTAGAGGAGGGGGGGGGCAATGAGCAGTTCTTC.

This clone showed up just a few times. The chain joins TRBV7-3 to TRBJ2-6; 7 positions agree with TRBD1. V shed 4 bases, J shed 0 bases, and the junction held 6 bases outside the gene matches. The CDR3 is 17 amino acids. Germline V lookup: CDR1 SGHTA, CDR2 FQGTGA. In DNA, the CDR3 is TGTGCCAGCAGCTCTAAGGGACAGAACTCTGGGGCCAACGTCCTGACTTTC. Translated, it gives CASSSKGQNSGANVLTF.

CDR3 sequence reads: CASSRWTGGQNTDTQYF. The CDR3 DNA is TGTGCCAGCTCACGTTGGACAGGGGGCCAGAATACAGATACGCAGTATTTT. The V call is TRBV18, the J call TRBJ2-3; 11 nucleotides align to TRBD1. With V trimmed by 4 bases and J by 3 bases, 9 bases remained unmatched. The CDR3 length is 17 residues. Germline values: CDR1 KGHSH, CDR2 LQKENI. Together with reference TRBV18 and TRBJ2-3, the CDR3 gives the full variable domain: NAGVMQNPRHLVRRRGQEARLRCSPMKGHSHVYWYRQLPEEGLKFMVYLQKENIIDESGMPKERFSAEFPKEGPSILRIQQVVRGDSAAYFCASSRWTGGQNTDTQYFGPGTRLTVL.

V usage is TRBV6-1 and J usage is TRBJ1-1; no reliable D call. Trimming took off 0 bases at V and 4 bases at J, with 12 bases between the two ends. Per germline, CDR1 MNHNS and CDR2 SASEGT. The CDR3 extends over 15 amino acids. The CDR3 nucleotides are TGTGCCAGCAGTGAAGCGCTTCACTTGAGCACTGAAGCTTTCTTT. This gives the protein CASSEALHLSTEAFF.

The chain has TRBV29-1 and TRBJ1-5; 9 positions match TRBD1. The V and J ends lost 4 bases and 5 bases, in that order; junction bases with no gene match: 6. Germline V gene data show CDR1 as SQVTM and CDR2 as ANQGSEA. The CDR3 loop spans 14 amino acids. The CDR3 loop reads CSVAGTGKDQPQHF. In DNA, the CDR3 is TGCAGCGTTGCCGGGACAGGGAAAGATCAGCCCCAGCATTTT.